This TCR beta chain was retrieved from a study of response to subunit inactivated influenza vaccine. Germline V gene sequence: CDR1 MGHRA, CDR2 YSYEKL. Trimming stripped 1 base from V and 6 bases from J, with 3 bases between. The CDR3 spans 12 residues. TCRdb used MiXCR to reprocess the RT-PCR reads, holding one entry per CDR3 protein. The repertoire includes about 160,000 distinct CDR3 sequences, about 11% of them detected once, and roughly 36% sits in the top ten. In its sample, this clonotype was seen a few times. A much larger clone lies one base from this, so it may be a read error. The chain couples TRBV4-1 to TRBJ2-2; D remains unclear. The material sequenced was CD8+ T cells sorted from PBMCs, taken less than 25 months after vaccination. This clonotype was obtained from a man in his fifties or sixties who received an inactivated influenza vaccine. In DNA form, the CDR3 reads TGCGCCAGCAGCCAAGGCCCCGGGGAGCTGTTTTTT. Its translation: CASSQGPGELFF.